This T cell receptor (beta chain) was sequenced in a study of shared clonotypes between healthy human individuals. Study results and limitations: Few donors limited the genetic and exposure-history diversity represented. Richness estimates generally favored naive over memory subsets.

About this clone itself: The antigen is not known.

The table came from immunoSEQ multiplex PCR; TCRdb's copy has only in-frame clones and leaves some out. In the table there are some 1.5 million clones, around 97% of which are singletons. Germline CDR1 and CDR2: MGHRA and YSYEKL. Germline trimming cut 3 bases from V and 4 bases from J; bases unmatched to any gene: 12. This CDR3 has 18 amino acids. The chain recombines TRBV4-1 with TRBJ2-7; 13 nucleotides align to TRBD2. The clonotype was recovered from a man aged 25-45 years in good health. The specimen was naive CD4+ T cells sorted from blood. Noted subset: CD45RA+ positively selected. For the CDR3, the DNA is TGCGCCAGCAGCCATCCTCAGGGACTAGCGGGACCTCGTTACGAGCAGTACTTC. It yields the protein CASSHPQGLAGPRYEQYF.